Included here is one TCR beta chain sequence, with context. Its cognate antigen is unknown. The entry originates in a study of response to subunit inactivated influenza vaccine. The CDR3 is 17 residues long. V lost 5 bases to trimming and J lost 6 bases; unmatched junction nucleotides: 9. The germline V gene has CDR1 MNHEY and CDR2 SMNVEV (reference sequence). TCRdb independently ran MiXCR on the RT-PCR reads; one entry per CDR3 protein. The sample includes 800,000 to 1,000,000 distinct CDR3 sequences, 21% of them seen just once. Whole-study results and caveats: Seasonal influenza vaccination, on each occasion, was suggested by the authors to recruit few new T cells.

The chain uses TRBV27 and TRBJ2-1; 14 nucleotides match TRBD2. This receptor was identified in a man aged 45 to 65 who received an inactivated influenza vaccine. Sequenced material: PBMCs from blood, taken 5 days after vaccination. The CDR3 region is CASSMRLAGGPSNEQFF. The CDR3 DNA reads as TGTGCCAGCAGTATGAGACTAGCGGGAGGGCCTAGCAATGAGCAGTTCTTC.